This TCR beta chain was profiled in a study of cytomegalovirus exposure and HLA in healthy donors. The CDR3 covers 15 residues. CDR1 and CDR2 (germline): MDHEN, SYDVKM. V was pared by 5 bases and J by 4 bases, with 7 bases of the junction left unmatched. 13 Jbeta primers and 60 Vbeta primers were used for the PCR. Assay used: immunoSEQ multiplex PCR; TCRdb lists only in-frame clones, some missing. Of about 190,000 clones in the sample, around 78% are singletons; the top ten hold 11% to 15%. The origin of this receptor is a woman in her twenties or thirties in good health and CMV-seropositive. The sequencing input was PBMCs. The chain employs TRBV28 and TRBJ1-1; 10 bases fit TRBD1. CDR3 protein: CASSEGTGVPTEAFF. The CDR3 bases are TGTGCCAGCAGTGAAGGGACAGGGGTTCCCACTGAAGCTTTCTTT.